A selection of T cell receptor beta chains follows, all from one sample in a study of Graves' ophthalmopathy and Graves' hyperthyroidism. TCRdb re-called the multiplex PCR reads through MiXCR, storing one row per CDR3 protein. The sample comprises over a million distinct CDR3 sequences, about two fifths of which are singletons, and more than 9.5% rests with the top ten. Sequenced material: peripheral blood or thyroid tissue (not recorded which). The receptors stem from an adult man with Graves' hyperthyroidism. The CDR3 runs from the conserved cysteine through the conserved F or W. The D gene is left open where the match is weak. Not all rows give a size; the values are once, few, many and, for expanded clones, a class.

>TRBJ2-2|TRBV6-5|few|.
TGTGCCAGCAGTCCTAGCGCCGCCGGGGAGCTGTTTTTT
CASSPSAAGELFF
>TRBJ2-5|TRBV15|many|TRBD2
TGTGCCACCAGCAGAGATCCCGAGGGAGGGGTGGAGACCCAGTACTTC
CATSRDPEGGVETQYF
>TRBJ1-2|TRBV6-1|many|.
TGTGCCAGCAGTGAAGGACGGACTAACTATGGCTACACCTTC
CASSEGRTNYGYTF
>TRBJ1-5|TRBV10-3|.|.
TGTGCCATCAGTGATACGGGATACAATCAGCCCCAGCATTTT
CAISDTGYNQPQHF
>TRBJ1-6|TRBV25-1|.|TRBD1
TGTGCCAGCAGTGGCCGGACAGGGGGCGATTCACCCCTCCACTTT
CASSGRTGGDSPLHF
>TRBJ2-6|TRBV7-2|.|.
TGTGCCAGCAAGCTTGGACGGACCTCTGGGGCCAACGTCCTGACTTTC
CASKLGRTSGANVLTF
>TRBJ2-7|TRBV29-1|once|TRBD1
TGCAGCGTTGATAGACAGGGTGGCTACGAGCAGTACTTC
CSVDRQGGYEQYF
>TRBJ1-1|TRBV2|many|.
TGTGCCAGCAGTGAAGCGGCAGTTAACACTGAAGCTTTCTTT
CASSEAAVNTEAFF
>TRBJ2-3|TRBV2|.|.
TGTGCCAGCAGCGTAACTAGGCGCACGCAGTATTTT
CASSVTRRTQYF
>TRBJ1-5|TRBV24-1|many|TRBD1
TGTGCCACCGGACCGGGACAGGGGAGCTATCAGCCCCAGCATTTT
CATGPGQGSYQPQHF
>TRBJ1-2|TRBV10-3|once|.
TGTGCCATATACCGGGACTCCCTACGAGGGGCAATTAACTATGGCTACACCTTC
CAIYRDSLRGAINYGYTF
>TRBJ2-5|TRBV2|many|.
TGTGCCAGCAACACAGGCTGGGGAGTCCAAGAGACCCAGTACTTC
CASNTGWGVQETQYF
>TRBJ2-7|TRBV5-6|.|.
TGTGCCAGCAAATCGGCAGCGCGATCCTACGAGCAGTACTTC
CASKSAARSYEQYF
>TRBJ1-1|TRBV29-1|many|.
TGCAGCGTCCCCCGGCAGGGAGGGACTGAAGCTTTCTTT
CSVPRQGGTEAFF
>TRBJ2-7|TRBV2|.|.
TGTGCCAGCAGTGTACAGGGTAATGTAGTGCAGTACTTC
CASSVQGNVVQYF
>TRBJ1-3|TRBV13|many|.
TGTGCCACCACACAGGGAAACACCATATATTTT
CATTQGNTIYF
>TRBJ1-6|TRBV20-1|many|TRBD1
TGCAGTGCTGGCCGGGACAGGGGTTATTCACCCCTCCACTTT
CSAGRDRGYSPLHF
>TRBJ2-7|TRBV11-2|few|.
TGTGCCAGCAGCTTACTCAGCGACTCCTACGAGCAGTACTTC
CASSLLSDSYEQYF
>TRBJ2-5|TRBV6-2/TRBV6-3|.|.
TGTGCCAGCAGTTCTTCCAGGGGCTACGGAGAGACCCAGTACTTC
CASSSSRGYGETQYF
>TRBJ1-4|TRBV6-5|few|TRBD1
TGTGCCAGCAGTAAGACAGGGGGAGTTGAAAAACTGTTTTTT
CASSKTGGVEKLFF
>TRBJ2-5|TRBV4-1|.|TRBD2
TGCGCCAACAGCCAAACTAGCGGGAGGAAAGAGACCCAGTACTTC
CANSQTSGRKETQYF
>TRBJ2-5|TRBV20-1|many|TRBD1
TGCAGTGCGGTCGGACAGGGCCAAGAGACCCAGTACTTC
CSAVGQGQETQYF
>TRBJ2-7|TRBV12-3/TRBV12-4|.|.
TGTGCCAGCAGTACAGTTTTCTCCTACGAGCAGTACTTC
CASSTVFSYEQYF
>TRBJ2-5|TRBV10-3|.|TRBD2
TGTGCCAGCGGAAGCAGGGCTAGCGGGAGACAAGAGACCCAGTACTTC
CASGSRASGRQETQYF
>TRBJ2-7|TRBV9|many|.
TGTGCCAGCAGCCTCGGGCCCCCCGGGGGCGCGTACGAGCAGTACTTC
CASSLGPPGGAYEQYF
>TRBJ1-5|TRBV12-3/TRBV12-4|few|TRBD1
TGTGCCAGCAGTTTGGGCGGACAGGTCCCTGTGAATCAGCCCCAGCATTTT
CASSLGGQVPVNQPQHF
>TRBJ1-5|TRBV6-2/TRBV6-3|many|.
TGTGCCAGCAAGGACAGCAATCAGCCCCAGCATTTT
CASKDSNQPQHF
>TRBJ2-7|TRBV11-2|.|TRBD1
TGTGCCAGCAGCTTAGATCCAGGGGGTAACAATGCCGAGCAGTACTTC
CASSLDPGGNNAEQYF
>TRBJ2-7|TRBV7-2|once|.
TGTGCCAGCAGCCCAATAGCGGAGCCATACGAGCAGTACTTC
CASSPIAEPYEQYF
>TRBJ2-7|TRBV29-1|many|TRBD1
TGCAGCGTTGACCCGACAGGGGGGTACGAGCAGTACTTC
CSVDPTGGYEQYF
>TRBJ2-6|TRBV10-3|many|TRBD1
TGTGCCATCAGTGTTGGGACAGGGGGTTCTGGGGCCAACGTCCTGACTTTC
CAISVGTGGSGANVLTF
>TRBJ1-1|TRBV7-3|.|.
TGTGCCAGCAGCTCAGTATGGAACACTGAAGCTTTCTTT
CASSSVWNTEAFF
>TRBJ1-1|TRBV29-1|once|.
TGCAGCGTTTTGGGAGCCGATCTCTATGGCTACCGCGACACTGAAGCTTTCTTT
CSVLGADLYGYRDTEAFF
>TRBJ1-5|TRBV12-3/TRBV12-4|many|TRBD1
TGTGCCAGCAGTCCCATGGGGACAGGGGGCAATCAGCCCCAGCATTTT
CASSPMGTGGNQPQHF
>TRBJ1-2|TRBV20-1|.|.
TGCAGTGCTAGTCCCAGGGACGGCTACACCTTC
CSASPRDGYTF
>TRBJ1-5|TRBV28|.|.
TGTGCCAGCAGCTTCGCGGAACGAATCAGGGGTCAGCCCCAGCATTTT
CASSFAERIRGQPQHF
>TRBJ2-7|TRBV7-6|many|.
TGTGCCAGCAGCTTATACCAAGGAACCTACTACGAGCAGTACTTC
CASSLYQGTYYEQYF
>TRBJ2-5|TRBV18|.|.
TGTGCCAGCTCTCGCATCGGGGGCCAAGAGACCCAGTACTTC
CASSRIGGQETQYF
>TRBJ1-2|TRBV30|few|.
TGTGCCTGGAGTGTAAGAGGGTACGGCTACACCTTC
CAWSVRGYGYTF
>TRBJ1-2|TRBV25-1|.|.
TGTGCCACCCTGCGACACGACAGGACCTATGGCTACACCTTC
CATLRHDRTYGYTF
>TRBJ2-7|TRBV10-3|few|.
TGTGCCATCAGTGCAGGCGTGGGATTATTCTACGAGCAGTACTTC
CAISAGVGLFYEQYF
>TRBJ1-5|TRBV20-1|.|.
TGCAGTGCAACCCGACCAGGGGCTAGCAATCAGCCCCAGCATTTT
CSATRPGASNQPQHF
>TRBJ1-5|TRBV2|.|TRBD1
TGTGCCAGCAGTGTACGGACAGGGAGCTACGAGCATTTT
CASSVRTGSYEHF
>TRBJ1-6|TRBV3-1|.|.
TGTGCCAGCAGCCAAGATGGGGGGCAGTTAAATTCACCCCTCCACTTT
CASSQDGGQLNSPLHF
>TRBJ2-7|TRBV7-2|few|.
TGTGCCAGCAGTTTAAGTTTCGACCAGCCCTACGAGCAGTACTTC
CASSLSFDQPYEQYF
>TRBJ1-1|TRBV4-2|few|.
TGTGCCAGCAGCCAAACGCCTTTAACGGGCGCGGACACTGAAGCTTTCTTT
CASSQTPLTGADTEAFF
>TRBJ2-2|TRBV4-2|many|.
TGTGCCAGCAGCCACGGACAGTTATACACCGGGGAGCTGTTTTTT
CASSHGQLYTGELFF
>TRBJ2-5|TRBV7-2|many|.
TGTGCCAGCAGTCGACAATCGGACAGACAAGAGACCCAGTACTTC
CASSRQSDRQETQYF
>TRBJ2-7|TRBV28|few|.
TGTGCCAGACTAACCTACGAGCAGTACTTC
CARLTYEQYF
>TRBJ1-1|TRBV12-3/TRBV12-4|many|.
TGTGCCAGCAGGCATGCCATCCGGGACACTCCGGGAGCTTTCTTT
CASRHAIRDTPGAFF
>TRBJ1-1|TRBV14|many|TRBD1
TGTGCCAGCAGCCCGACAGGGGCGGCTGAAGCTTTCTTT
CASSPTGAAEAFF
>TRBJ2-7|TRBV4-1|.|.
TGTGCCAGCAGTGCCAAGATCGTGAGGTCGGGGACAGGACTAGACGAGCAGTACTTC
CASSAKIVRSGTGLDEQYF
>TRBJ2-7|TRBV27|few|TRBD1
TGTGCCAGCAGTGCGGACAGGATTCGGGAGCAGTACTTC
CASSADRIREQYF
>TRBJ2-7|TRBV7-8|.|.
TGTGCCAGCAGCGTTCGCGTCAGCGATACCTACGAGCAGTACTTC
CASSVRVSDTYEQYF
>TRBJ2-7|TRBV9|.|.
TGTGCCAGCAGCGTAGGGACATCAACCTACGAGCAGTACTTC
CASSVGTSTYEQYF
>TRBJ2-7|TRBV7-9|.|.
TGTGCCAGCGGGAGTTTCTCCTACGAGCAGTACTTC
CASGSFSYEQYF
>TRBJ1-2|TRBV7-9|many|.
TGTGCCAGCAGTTTAAAGCCTGGGCAAGATTGGTGGTATGGCTACACCTTC
CASSLKPGQDWWYGYTF